Listed here are 25 T cell receptor beta chains from one sample, sequenced in a study of T cells in Graves' hyperthyroidism and ophthalmopathy. What was amplified from RNA transcripts were TCR beta CDR3 regions. A set of HTBI primers served as the primers for a first-round RT-PCR of the TCR CDR3. In TCRdb, the multiplex PCR reads were re-called with MiXCR into one record per CDR3 protein. This sample has hundreds of thousands of distinct CDR3 sequences; 15% to 20% occur once, and the top ten carry around 15%. The sequencing input was blood. These receptor sequences come from a woman between 45 and 65 years old with Graves' hyperthyroidism that later progressed to Graves' ophthalmopathy.

There are many counts of this clonotype. The chain uses TRBV20-1 and TRBJ1-5, with D hard to call. The CDR3 loop spans 14 amino acids. V was pared by 3 bases and J by 2 bases, with 11 bases between. Germline V gene lookup returns CDR1 DFQATT and CDR2 SNEGSKA (reference sequence). CDR3 nucleotides: TGCAGTGCTAGGGGAGATCTGGGCAATCAGCCCCAGCATTTT. Translation gives CSARGDLGNQPQHF.

This clonotype occurred many times. The chain has TRBV2 and TRBJ1-4; TRBD1 agrees at 10 bases. With 5 bases clipped from V and 8 bases from J, the junction kept 2 bases outside the gene matches. The CDR3 consists of 13 residues. Germline assignment: CDR1 SNHLY and CDR2 FYNNEI. CDR3 protein: CASSWDRGEKLFF. CDR3 in DNA: TGTGCCAGCAGTTGGGACAGGGGCGAAAAACTGTTTTTT.

The sample holds a few counts of this clonotype. CDR3 sequence reads: CASMGWGQPNEQFF. The CDR3 DNA sequence: TGCGCCAGCATGGGCTGGGGGCAACCCAATGAGCAGTTCTTC. The chain links TRBV5-1 to TRBJ2-1, with D possibly TRBD1 on 6 matching bases. The CDR3 runs 14 residues. V lost 6 bases and J lost 6, with 16 bases in between. Germline V CDR1 and CDR2: SGHRS, YFSETQ.

This clonotype was seen many times. CDR3 residues: CASRKGQPTTEAFF. The CDR3 coding sequence is TGTGCCAGCAGGAAGGGACAGCCCACCACTGAAGCTTTCTTT. This chain connects TRBV6-2 or TRBV6-3 to TRBJ1-1; 7 nucleotides align to TRBD1. CDR1 MNHEY and CDR2 SVGEGT come from the germline V gene. The CDR3 extends over 14 amino acids. The V gene end was trimmed by 6 bases and the J gene end by 4 bases; junction bases not matched to a gene: 8.

This clonotype appeared many times. CDR3: CASSLWDVNTEAFF. The CDR3 region has the DNA TGCGCCAGCAGCTTGTGGGATGTGAACACTGAAGCTTTCTTT. V and J are TRBV5-1 and TRBJ1-1; unclear D gene. The CDR3 runs 14 residues. Germline CDR1 reads SGHRS; CDR2 reads YFSETQ. V lost 1 base to trimming and J lost 0 bases, with 7 bases between them. The entire variable domain, with the rest obtained from reference TRBV5-1 and TRBJ1-1, is as follows: KAGVTQTPRYLIKTRGQQVTLSCSPISGHRSVSWYQQTPGQGLQFLFEYFSETQRNKGNFPGRFSGRQFSNSRSEMNVSTLELGDSALYLCASSLWDVNTEAFFGQGTRLTVV.

In its sample, this clonotype was seen many times. The genes are TRBV11-3 and TRBJ2-3; D unresolved. The CDR3 totals 15 residues. V lost 3 bases and J lost 6, with 16 bases in between. Germline V CDR1 and CDR2: SGHNT, YENEEA. CDR3 DNA: TGTGCCAGCAGCTTGGACCGCAGTGGGTTTGATACGCAGTATTTT. Its translation: CASSLDRSGFDTQYF.

The V call is TRBV20-1, the J call TRBJ2-7; D not resolved. Trimming stripped 3 bases from V and 0 bases from J, with 9 bases between. This CDR3 is 13 amino acids long. Per the germline V gene, CDR1 is DFQATT and CDR2 is SNEGSKA (reference sequence). The CDR3 DNA sequence: TGCAGTGCTAGGCCGGAGAGCTCCTACGAGCAGTACTTC. This codes for CSARPESSYEQYF.

At least ten counts were recorded for this clonotype. V gene TRBV2 combines with J gene TRBJ1-4, with D possibly TRBD1 on 5 matching bases. With 8 bases removed from V and 3 bases from J, the gap between germline ends came to 13 bases. The germline CDR1 and CDR2 sequences are SNHLY and FYNNEI. This CDR3 has 14 residues. CDR3 DNA: TGTGCCAGCGGGGGTAGGGGACCTAATGAAAAACTGTTTTTT. Residues: CASGGRGPNEKLFF.

This clonotype was observed at least ten times. The chain recombines TRBV18 with TRBJ2-1; 9 bases are a match to TRBD1. CDR3 length: 15 residues. V lost 3 bases to trimming and J lost 6 bases; unmatched junction nucleotides: 6. Per germline, CDR1 KGHSH and CDR2 LQKENI. CDR3 residues: CASSPRDREFNEQFF. The CDR3 nucleotides are TGTGCCAGCTCACCCCGGGACAGGGAATTCAATGAGCAGTTCTTC.

The sample holds many counts of this clonotype. V is TRBV20-1 and J is TRBJ1-4, with D perhaps matching TRBD1 (5 bases). The CDR3 is made up of 12 amino acids. The V and J ends lost 7 bases and 5 bases respectively, with 11 bases between them. Germline lookup yields CDR1 DFQATT and CDR2 SNEGSKA (reference sequence). This CDR3 reads CSGRRTNEKLFF. The CDR3 DNA reads as TGCAGTGGCCGGCGGACAAATGAAAAACTGTTTTTT.

In its sample, this clonotype was seen a few times. This chain links TRBV19 with TRBJ1-2; D remains unclear. Trimming left V 1 base short and J 6 bases short, with 15 bases between. The CDR3 consists of 15 residues. In germline, CDR1 is LNHDA, CDR2 SQIVND (reference sequence). DNA of the CDR3: TGTGCCAGTAGTATAGTATCCGGAGTCATCGATGGCTACACCTTC. As protein: CASSIVSGVIDGYTF.

In the case of this clonotype: Its ends do not fully match the called genes, so a read error is possible. The rearrangement links TRBV6-2 or TRBV6-3 to TRBJ2-3, with 11 nucleotides matching TRBD2. Germline-derived CDR1 and CDR2 are MNHEY and SVGEGT. The CDR3 consists of 17 residues. The DNA for the CDR3 is TGTGCCAGCAGTTACGGCTCCCTAGCGGGGGGCACCGATACGCAGTATTTT. Its translation is CASSYGSLAGGTDTQYF.

This CDR3 reads CASRPGTGYYQPQHF. In DNA, the CDR3 is TGTGCCAGCAGACCTGGGACAGGGTATTATCAGCCCCAGCATTTT. The V gene is TRBV6-1, the J gene TRBJ1-5; the match to TRBD1 covers 9 bases. V lost 6 bases, J lost 5 bases, and 8 bases stayed unmatched. Looked up from germline, CDR1 is MNHNS and CDR2 is SASEGT. This CDR3 has 15 amino acids.

Only a few counts were recorded for this clonotype. Here the CDR3 reads CASSIAKGAGGNQPQHF. CDR3 DNA: TGTGCCAGTAGTATAGCAAAAGGGGCAGGGGGCAATCAGCCCCAGCATTTT. The chain carries TRBV19 and TRBJ1-5, with TRBD1 as a possible D gene (6 bases). Germline loops: CDR1 LNHDA, CDR2 SQIVND (reference sequence). Trimming shortened V by 1 base and J by 2 bases, and 15 bases separated the two germline ends. There are 17 residues in the CDR3.

This rearrangement joins TRBV6-1 to TRBJ1-4, with D perhaps TRBD1 (5 bases). Between the trimmed V and J ends, which lost 8 bases and 0 bases, there was a span of 16 bases. Per germline, CDR1 MNHNS and CDR2 SASEGT. CDR3 length: 16 residues. The CDR3, as DNA: TGTGCCAGCTCGATTCAGGGAGGGGCAACTAATGAAAAACTGTTTTTT. Translated: CASSIQGGATNEKLFF.

This clonotype showed up just a few times. This chain links TRBV12-3 or TRBV12-4 with TRBJ2-4; 9 bases are a match to TRBD1. V was pared by 6 bases and J by 5 bases, with 5 bases of the junction left unmatched. The CDR3 consists of 14 residues. The CDR3 spells CASRVTGGENIQYF. For the CDR3, the DNA is TGTGCCAGCAGAGTCACAGGGGGCGAAAACATTCAGTACTTC.

This clonotype was seen a handful of times. The chain couples TRBV10-3 to TRBJ2-7, with TRBD1 matching 8 bases. Per germline, CDR1 ENHRY and CDR2 SYGVKD. Trimming removed 4 bases from V and 2 bases from J; junction bases left unmatched: 4. The CDR3 is made up of 14 amino acids. The CDR3 nucleotides read TGTGCCATCAGTGTGACAGGGGATGCCTACGAGCAGTACTTC. It encodes CAISVTGDAYEQYF.

This clonotype was picked up many times. The rearrangement joins TRBV2 to TRBJ1-1; D ambiguous. In germline, CDR1 is SNHLY, CDR2 FYNNEI. V lost 5 bases, J lost 7 bases, and 11 bases lay in between. The CDR3 consists of 12 residues. The DNA for the CDR3 is TGTGCCAGCAGTAACCGACAACATGAAGCTTTCTTT. It is translated as CASSNRQHEAFF.

In this sample, this clonotype turned up many times. This chain connects TRBV20-1 to TRBJ2-7; TRBD2 matches at 10 bases. There are 14 residues in the CDR3. Germline V gene sequence: CDR1 DFQATT, CDR2 SNEGSKA (reference sequence). Unmatched junction bases numbered 4, after V lost 3 bases and J lost 2 bases. The CDR3, as DNA: TGCAGTGCTAGCCCAACTAGCGGGGCCTACGAGCAGTACTTC. It translates to CSASPTSGAYEQYF.

This clonotype was observed a handful of times. The CDR3 nucleotides read TGTGCCAGCAGCAAAAAGGGGGGGACCCAGTACTTC. It is translated as CASSKKGGTQYF. The chain employs TRBV9 and TRBJ2-5; perhaps D is TRBD1 or TRBD2 (6 bases each). This CDR3 is 12 amino acids long. Trimming removed 4 bases from V and 7 bases from J, with 11 bases in between. In germline, CDR1 is SGDLS, CDR2 YYNGEE.

In this sample, this clonotype turned up many times. This chain uses TRBV12-3 or TRBV12-4 with TRBJ1-5, with D possibly matching TRBD1 (5 bases). The CDR3 has 12 amino acids. Trimming pared 8 bases from V and 7 bases from J, leaving 12 bases between. The CDR3 region is CASRYGDQPQHF. CDR3 DNA sequence: TGTGCCAGCCGGTACGGGGACCAGCCCCAGCATTTT.

The V call is TRBV11-2, the J call TRBJ1-5, with a weak D call TRBD1 (5 bases). The CDR3 extends over 15 amino acids. The germline V gene has CDR1 SGHAT and CDR2 FQNNGV. V was cut by 2 bases and J by 2 bases, with 10 bases left in between. The CDR3: CASSLPGNGNQPQHF. In nucleotides, the CDR3 is TGTGCCAGCAGCTTACCAGGGAACGGCAATCAGCCCCAGCATTTT.

This sequence joins TRBV11-3 and TRBJ2-2, with a possible D match to TRBD1 (5 bases). Deletions cut 5 bases from V and 6 bases from J, with 13 bases between. Germline loops: CDR1 SGHNT, CDR2 YENEEA. The CDR3 has 14 residues. DNA of the CDR3: TGTGCCAGCAGCCGCACCAGGGTATCCGGGGAGCTGTTTTTT. This encodes CASSRTRVSGELFF.

This clonotype was counted at least ten times. The chain combines TRBV7-2 with TRBJ1-4; 7 bases fit TRBD1. Trimming took 5 bases from V and 7 from J; bases not matched to a gene: 4. Germline V gives CDR1 SGHTA, CDR2 FQGNSA. This CDR3 is 13 amino acids long. CDR3 region: CASSQTGIEKLFF. CDR3 DNA sequence: TGTGCCAGCAGCCAGACAGGGATTGAAAAACTGTTTTTT.

This clonotype was observed at least ten times. The chain is built from TRBV6-1 and TRBJ2-3; 7 bases align to TRBD1. Trimming cost V 6 bases and J 6 bases; bases outside gene matches: 12. Germline V gene sequence: CDR1 MNHNS, CDR2 SASEGT. The CDR3 extends over 15 amino acids. The CDR3 spells CASSPGQFFLDTQYF. The CDR3, as DNA: TGTGCCAGCAGCCCGGGACAGTTTTTTTTGGATACGCAGTATTTT.